This T cell receptor beta chain was sequenced in a study of OX40 agonist ivuxolimab in advanced cancers. Study-wide points: Expanded peripheral T cell antigen specificity was not determined. On average, CD8+ T cells had more expanded clones than CD4+. The CD4+ and CD8+ T cells in the blood had expanded clonally by week 6 at 0.1 to 3.0 mg/kg.

The CDR3 has 13 amino acids. Trimming took 3 bases from V and 6 from J, leaving 6 bases between them. Germline loops: CDR1 MNHEY, CDR2 SVGAGI. TCRdb keeps only in-frame clones here, not all; method: immunoSEQ multiplex PCR. The profile shows 77,000 or so clones, 94% of them singletons. On this clone itself: Its antigen remains unidentified.

The chain uses TRBV6-5 and TRBJ1-6; D not resolved. The sample was CD4+ or CD8+ T cells sorted from blood, taken in a trial of the OX40 agonist ivuxolimab. The sequence derives from an adult with an advanced solid tumor such as melanoma, head and neck, liver or kidney cancer. The CDR3 DNA is TGTGCCAGCAGTTATGAGGGTAATTCACCCCTCCACTTT. Amino acid sequence: CASSYEGNSPLHF.